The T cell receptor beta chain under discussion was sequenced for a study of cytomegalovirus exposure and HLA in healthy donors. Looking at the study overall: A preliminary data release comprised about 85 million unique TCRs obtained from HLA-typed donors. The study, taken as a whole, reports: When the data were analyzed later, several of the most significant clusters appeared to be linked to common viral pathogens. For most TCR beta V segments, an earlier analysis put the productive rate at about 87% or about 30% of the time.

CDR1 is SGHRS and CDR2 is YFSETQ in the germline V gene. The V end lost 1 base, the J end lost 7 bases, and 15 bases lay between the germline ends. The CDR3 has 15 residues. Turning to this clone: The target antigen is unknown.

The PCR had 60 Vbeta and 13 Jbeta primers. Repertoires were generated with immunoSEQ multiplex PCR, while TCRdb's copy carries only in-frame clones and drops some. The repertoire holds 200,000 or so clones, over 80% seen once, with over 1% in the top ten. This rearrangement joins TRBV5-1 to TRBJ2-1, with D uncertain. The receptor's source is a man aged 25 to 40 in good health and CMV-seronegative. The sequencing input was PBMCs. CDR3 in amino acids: CASSLSRHEVNEQFF. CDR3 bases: TGCGCCAGCAGCTTGTCTCGGCACGAGGTTAATGAGCAGTTCTTC.